This T cell receptor beta chain was identified in a study of T cell responses to AZD1222 COVID-19 vaccine. Study outcomes and limitations: Rises in breadth and depth of Spike-specific TCRs came after two AZD1222 doses.

On this clone: Its antigen is not known.

Here immunoSEQ multiplex PCR was the method, and the copy in TCRdb shows in-frame clones only, minus some. The sample lists some 120,000 clones, about 93% occurring once. The sequence came from an adult in good health. Here the sequenced sample was peripheral blood, taken on day 0 of AZD1222 vaccination.

The DNA of the CDR3 is TGTGCCAGCTCACTCGGTCCTGTCTCCTACGAGCAGTACTTC. It yields the protein CASSLGPVSYEQYF. V usage is TRBV18 and J usage is TRBJ2-7, with D unclear. The V end lost 4 bases, the J end lost 0 bases, and 10 bases lay between the germline ends. The length of the CDR3 is 14 residues. Germline V gene data show CDR1 as KGHSH and CDR2 as LQKENI. The variable domain in full, with the rest retrieved from reference TRBV18 and TRBJ2-7, is NAGVMQNPRHLVRRRGQEARLRCSPMKGHSHVYWYRQLPEEGLKFMVYLQKENIIDESGMPKERFSAEFPKEGPSILRIQQVVRGDSAAYFCASSLGPVSYEQYFGPGTRLTVT.